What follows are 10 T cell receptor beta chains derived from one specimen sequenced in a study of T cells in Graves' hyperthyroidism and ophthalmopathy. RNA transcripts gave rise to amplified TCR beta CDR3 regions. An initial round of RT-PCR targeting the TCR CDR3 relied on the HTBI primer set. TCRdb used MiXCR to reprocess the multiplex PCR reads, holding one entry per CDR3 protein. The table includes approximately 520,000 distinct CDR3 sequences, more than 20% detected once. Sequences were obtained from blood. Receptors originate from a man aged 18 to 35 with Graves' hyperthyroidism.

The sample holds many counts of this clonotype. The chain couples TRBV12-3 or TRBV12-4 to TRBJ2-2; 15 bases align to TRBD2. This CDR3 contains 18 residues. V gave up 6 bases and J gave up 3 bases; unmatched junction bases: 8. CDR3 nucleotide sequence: TGTGCCAGCAGCTGGGGACTAGCGGGGGGCTATTACACCGGGGAGCTGTTTTTT. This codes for CASSWGLAGGYYTGELFF.

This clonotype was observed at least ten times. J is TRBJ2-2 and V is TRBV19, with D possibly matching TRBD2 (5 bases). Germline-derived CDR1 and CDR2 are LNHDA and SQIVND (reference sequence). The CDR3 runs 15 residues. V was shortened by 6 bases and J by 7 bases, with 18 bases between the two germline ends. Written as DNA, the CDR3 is TGTGCCAGTAGACCTAGCCGGATCGAGGGCGGGGAGCTGTTTTTT. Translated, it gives CASRPSRIEGGELFF.

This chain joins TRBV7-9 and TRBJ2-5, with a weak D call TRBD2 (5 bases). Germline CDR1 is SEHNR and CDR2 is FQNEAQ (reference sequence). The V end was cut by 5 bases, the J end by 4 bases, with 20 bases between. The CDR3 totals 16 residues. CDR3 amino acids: CASSLPEGRNVETQYF. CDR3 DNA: TGTGCCAGCAGCCTACCCGAGGGAAGAAATGTAGAGACCCAGTACTTC.

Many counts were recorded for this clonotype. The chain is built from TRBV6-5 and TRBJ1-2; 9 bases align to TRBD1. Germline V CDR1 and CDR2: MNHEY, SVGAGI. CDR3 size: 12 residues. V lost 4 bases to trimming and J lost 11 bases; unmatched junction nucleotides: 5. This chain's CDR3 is CASSSRDRVYTF. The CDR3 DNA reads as TGTGCCAGCAGTTCCCGGGACAGGGTGTACACCTTC.

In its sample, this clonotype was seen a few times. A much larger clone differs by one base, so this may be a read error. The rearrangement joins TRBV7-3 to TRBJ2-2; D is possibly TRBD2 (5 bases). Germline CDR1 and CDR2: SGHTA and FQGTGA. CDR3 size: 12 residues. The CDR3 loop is CASSTIPGELCF. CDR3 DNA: TGTGCCAGCAGCACTATCCCCGGGGAGCTGTGTTTT.

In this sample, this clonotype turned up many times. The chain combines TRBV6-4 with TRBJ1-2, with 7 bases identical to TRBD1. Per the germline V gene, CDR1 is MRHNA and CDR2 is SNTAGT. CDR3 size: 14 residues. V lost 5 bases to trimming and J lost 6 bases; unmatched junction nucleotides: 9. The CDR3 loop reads CASSPTGQSNGYTF. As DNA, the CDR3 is TGTGCCAGCAGTCCGACGGGACAGAGCAATGGCTACACCTTC.

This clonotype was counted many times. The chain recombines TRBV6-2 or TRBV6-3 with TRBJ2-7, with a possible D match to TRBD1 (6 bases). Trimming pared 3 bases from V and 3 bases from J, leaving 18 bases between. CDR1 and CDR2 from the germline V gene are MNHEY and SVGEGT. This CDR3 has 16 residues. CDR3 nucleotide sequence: TGTGCCAGCAGTTATGGACAGAGGAGTCCGGGCTACGAGCAGTACTTC. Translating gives CASSYGQRSPGYEQYF.

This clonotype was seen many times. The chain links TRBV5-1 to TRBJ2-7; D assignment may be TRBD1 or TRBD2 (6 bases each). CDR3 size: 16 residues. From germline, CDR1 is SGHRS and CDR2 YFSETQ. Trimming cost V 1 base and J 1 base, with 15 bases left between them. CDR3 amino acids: CASSLLTGATSYEQYF. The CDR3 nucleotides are TGCGCCAGCAGCTTGCTTACGGGGGCGACTTCCTACGAGCAGTACTTC.

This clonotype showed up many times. CDR3 loop: CASSYAAMNTEAFF. The CDR3 region has the DNA TGTGCCAGTTCCTATGCAGCAATGAACACTGAAGCTTTCTTT. This chain joins TRBV19 and TRBJ1-1; D unresolved. The germline V gene encodes CDR1 LNHDA and CDR2 SQIVND (reference sequence). V was trimmed by 8 bases and J by 0 bases, leaving 13 bases between them. The CDR3 contains 14 residues.

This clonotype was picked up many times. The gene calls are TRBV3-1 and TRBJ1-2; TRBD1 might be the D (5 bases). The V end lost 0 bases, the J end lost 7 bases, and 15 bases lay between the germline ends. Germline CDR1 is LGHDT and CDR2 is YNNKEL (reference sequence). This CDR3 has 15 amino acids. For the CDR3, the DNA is TGTGCCAGCAGCCAAGATCTTGGGCAGGGCCGTGGCTACACCTTC. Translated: CASSQDLGQGRGYTF.